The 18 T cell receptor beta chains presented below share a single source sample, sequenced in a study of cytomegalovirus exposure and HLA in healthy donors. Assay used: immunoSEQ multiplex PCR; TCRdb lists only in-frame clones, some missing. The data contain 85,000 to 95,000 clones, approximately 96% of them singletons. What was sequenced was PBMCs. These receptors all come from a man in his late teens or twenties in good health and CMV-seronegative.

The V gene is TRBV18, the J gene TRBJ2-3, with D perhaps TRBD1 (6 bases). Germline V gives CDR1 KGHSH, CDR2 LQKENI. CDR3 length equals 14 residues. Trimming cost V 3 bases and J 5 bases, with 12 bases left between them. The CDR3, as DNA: TGTGCCAGCTCACCTTTACAGGGTTTAGATACGCAGTATTTT. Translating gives CASSPLQGLDTQYF.

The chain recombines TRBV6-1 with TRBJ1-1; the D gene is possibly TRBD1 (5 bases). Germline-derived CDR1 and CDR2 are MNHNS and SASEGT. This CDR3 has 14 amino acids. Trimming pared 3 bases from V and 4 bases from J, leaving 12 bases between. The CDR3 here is CASSDRVVGTEAFF. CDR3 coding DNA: TGTGCCAGCAGTGACAGGGTGGTCGGCACTGAAGCTTTCTTT.

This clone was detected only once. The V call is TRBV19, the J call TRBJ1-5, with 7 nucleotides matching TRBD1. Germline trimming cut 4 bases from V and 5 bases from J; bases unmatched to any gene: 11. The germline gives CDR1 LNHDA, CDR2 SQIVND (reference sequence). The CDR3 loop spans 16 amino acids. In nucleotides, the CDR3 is TGTGCCAGTAGTACTCTGACAGGGCCCACCGATCAGCCCCAGCATTTT. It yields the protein CASSTLTGPTDQPQHF.

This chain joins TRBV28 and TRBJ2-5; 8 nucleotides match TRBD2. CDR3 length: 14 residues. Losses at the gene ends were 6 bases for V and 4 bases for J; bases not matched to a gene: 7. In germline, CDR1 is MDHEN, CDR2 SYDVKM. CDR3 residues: CASSRGGAGETQYF. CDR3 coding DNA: TGTGCCAGCAGCCGGGGGGGAGCGGGAGAGACCCAGTACTTC.

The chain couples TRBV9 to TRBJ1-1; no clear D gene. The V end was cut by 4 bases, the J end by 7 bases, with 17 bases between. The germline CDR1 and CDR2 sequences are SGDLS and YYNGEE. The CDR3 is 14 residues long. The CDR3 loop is CASSPSDTQGEAFF. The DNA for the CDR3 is TGTGCCAGCAGCCCTTCAGACACTCAAGGTGAAGCTTTCTTT.

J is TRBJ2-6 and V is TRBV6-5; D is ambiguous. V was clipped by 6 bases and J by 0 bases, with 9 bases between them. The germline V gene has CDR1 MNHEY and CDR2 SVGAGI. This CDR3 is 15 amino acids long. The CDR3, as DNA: TGTGCCAGCAGCCGTCAACACTCTGGGGCCAACGTCCTGACTTTC. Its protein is CASSRQHSGANVLTF.

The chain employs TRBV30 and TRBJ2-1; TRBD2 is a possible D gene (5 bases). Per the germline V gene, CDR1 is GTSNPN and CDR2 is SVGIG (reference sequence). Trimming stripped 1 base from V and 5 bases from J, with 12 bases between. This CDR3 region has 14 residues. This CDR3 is CAWSAGFGDNEQFF. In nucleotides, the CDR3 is TGTGCCTGGAGTGCCGGGTTCGGGGACAATGAGCAGTTCTTC.

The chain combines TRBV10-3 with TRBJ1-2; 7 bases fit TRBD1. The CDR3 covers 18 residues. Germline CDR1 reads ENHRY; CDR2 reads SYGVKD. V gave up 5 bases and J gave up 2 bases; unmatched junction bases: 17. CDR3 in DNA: TGTGCCATCAGTCGACCCCCGGGACAGCCAGGAACGAACTATGGCTACACCTTC. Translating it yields CAISRPPGQPGTNYGYTF.

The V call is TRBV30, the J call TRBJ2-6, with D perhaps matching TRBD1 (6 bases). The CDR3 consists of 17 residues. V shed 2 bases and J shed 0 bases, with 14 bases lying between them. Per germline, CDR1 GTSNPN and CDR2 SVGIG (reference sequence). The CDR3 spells CAWSLAGAISGANVLTF. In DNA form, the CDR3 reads TGTGCCTGGAGTTTGGCAGGGGCCATCTCTGGGGCCAACGTCCTGACTTTC.

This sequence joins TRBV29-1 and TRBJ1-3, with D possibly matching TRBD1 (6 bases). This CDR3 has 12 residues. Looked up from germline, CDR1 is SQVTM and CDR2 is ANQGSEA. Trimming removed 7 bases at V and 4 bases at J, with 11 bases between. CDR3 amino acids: CSARGHGNTIYF. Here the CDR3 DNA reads TGCAGCGCCAGGGGTCACGGAAACACCATATATTTT.

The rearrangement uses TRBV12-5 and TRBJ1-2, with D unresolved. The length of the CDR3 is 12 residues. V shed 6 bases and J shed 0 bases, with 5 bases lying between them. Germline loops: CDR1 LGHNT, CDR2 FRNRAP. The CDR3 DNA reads TGTGCTAGTGGGGGAGCTAACTATGGCTACACCTTC. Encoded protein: CASGGANYGYTF.

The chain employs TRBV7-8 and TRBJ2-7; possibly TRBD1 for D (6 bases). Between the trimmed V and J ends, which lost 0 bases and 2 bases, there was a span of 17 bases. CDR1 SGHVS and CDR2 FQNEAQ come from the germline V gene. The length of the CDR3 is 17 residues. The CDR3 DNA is TGTGCCAGCAGCTTAGCCCTGGGCAGGGACACCGCCTACGAGCAGTACTTC. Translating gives CASSLALGRDTAYEQYF.

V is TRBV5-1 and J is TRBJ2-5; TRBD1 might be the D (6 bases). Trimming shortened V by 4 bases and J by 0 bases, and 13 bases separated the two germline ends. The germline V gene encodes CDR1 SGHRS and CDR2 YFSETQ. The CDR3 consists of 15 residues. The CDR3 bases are TGCGCCAGCAGCAAACTCCAGGGGAACCAAGAGACCCAGTACTTC. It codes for CASSKLQGNQETQYF.

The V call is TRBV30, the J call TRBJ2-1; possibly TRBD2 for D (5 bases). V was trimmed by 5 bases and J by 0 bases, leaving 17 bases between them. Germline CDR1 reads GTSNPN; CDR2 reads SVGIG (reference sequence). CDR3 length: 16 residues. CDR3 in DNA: TGTGCCTGGTCGGGCCACAGCGGAGCCTCCTACAATGAGCAGTTCTTC. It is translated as CAWSGHSGASYNEQFF. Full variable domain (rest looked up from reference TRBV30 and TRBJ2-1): SQTIHQWPATLVQPVGSPLSLECTVEGTSNPNLYWYRQAAGRGLQLLFYSVGIGQISSEVPQNLSASRPQDRQFILSSKKLLLSDSGFYLCAWSGHSGASYNEQFFGPGTRLTVL.

The CDR3 loop reads CASSPSMTANYGYTF. DNA of the CDR3: TGTGCCAGCAGCCCGTCGATGACAGCTAACTATGGCTACACCTTC. The chain has TRBV7-9 and TRBJ1-2; D possibly corresponds to TRBD1 (5 bases). This CDR3 is 15 amino acids long. V lost 5 bases to trimming and J lost 0 bases, with 13 bases between them. The germline V gene encodes CDR1 SEHNR and CDR2 FQNEAQ (reference sequence).

The DNA of the CDR3 is TGCGCCAGCAGCTTGGAACCGGACAGGACCTACTACGAGCAGTACTTC. Its protein product is CASSLEPDRTYYEQYF. The rearrangement joins TRBV5-1 to TRBJ2-7, with 7 nucleotides matching TRBD1. CDR3 length: 16 amino acids. V was clipped by 0 bases and J by 3 bases; unmatched bases: 9. Per the germline V gene, CDR1 is SGHRS and CDR2 is YFSETQ.

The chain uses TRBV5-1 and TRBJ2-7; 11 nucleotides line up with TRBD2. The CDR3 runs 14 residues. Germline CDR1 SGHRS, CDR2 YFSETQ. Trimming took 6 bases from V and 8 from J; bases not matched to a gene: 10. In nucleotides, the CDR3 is TGCGCCAGCACCTTAGCGGGAGGGCCCGAGAAGCAGTACTTC. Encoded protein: CASTLAGGPEKQYF. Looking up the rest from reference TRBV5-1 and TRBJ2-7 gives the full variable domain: KAGVTQTPRYLIKTRGQQVTLSCSPISGHRSVSWYQQTPGQGLQFLFEYFSETQRNKGNFPGRFSGRQFSNSRSEMNVSTLELGDSALYLCASTLAGGPEKQYFGPGTRLTVT.

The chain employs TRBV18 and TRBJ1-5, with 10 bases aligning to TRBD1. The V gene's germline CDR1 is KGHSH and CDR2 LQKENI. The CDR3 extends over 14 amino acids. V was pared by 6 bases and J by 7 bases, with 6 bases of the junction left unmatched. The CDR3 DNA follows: TGTGCCAGCTCCGGACAGGGGGACGGACAGCCCCAGCATTTT. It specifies CASSGQGDGQPQHF. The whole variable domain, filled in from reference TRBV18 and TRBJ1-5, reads NAGVMQNPRHLVRRRGQEARLRCSPMKGHSHVYWYRQLPEEGLKFMVYLQKENIIDESGMPKERFSAEFPKEGPSILRIQQVVRGDSAAYFCASSGQGDGQPQHFGDGTRLSIL.